The clone carrying this T cell receptor (beta chain) occurred a few times. Its antigen is undetermined. This sample is part of a study of CD8 T cells in ankylosing spondylitis. General observations from the study: From matched ankylosing spondylitis synovial fluid, disease-linked clones were reportedly recovered at significantly enriched levels. Within ankylosing spondylitis blood, a TCR beta motif made up of several highly homologous variants appeared to be characteristic. Both synovial fluid and blood in reactive arthritis had previously been reported to carry some motif variants. The disease-linked clones had a CD8+ phenotype and low blood frequencies.

One entry per CDR3 protein, called by TCRdb with MiXCR from the 5' RACE reads. The sample includes roughly 670,000 distinct CDR3 sequences, 15% to 20% seen only once; the top ten take 15% to 20%. Germline V lookup: CDR1 LNHNV, CDR2 YYDKDF (reference sequence). CDR3 size: 17 residues. V lost 4 bases, J lost 2 bases, and 17 bases lay in between. Sequences were obtained from blood, either unsorted or a sorted T cell fraction (not recorded which). This clonotype was sampled from a male donor with ankylosing spondylitis. V usage is TRBV15 and J usage is TRBJ2-2; D gene unclear. The CDR3 loop reads CATSIVTSGSNTGELFF. The CDR3 nucleotides read TGTGCCACCAGCATTGTCACGTCTGGCTCCAACACCGGGGAGCTGTTTTTT.